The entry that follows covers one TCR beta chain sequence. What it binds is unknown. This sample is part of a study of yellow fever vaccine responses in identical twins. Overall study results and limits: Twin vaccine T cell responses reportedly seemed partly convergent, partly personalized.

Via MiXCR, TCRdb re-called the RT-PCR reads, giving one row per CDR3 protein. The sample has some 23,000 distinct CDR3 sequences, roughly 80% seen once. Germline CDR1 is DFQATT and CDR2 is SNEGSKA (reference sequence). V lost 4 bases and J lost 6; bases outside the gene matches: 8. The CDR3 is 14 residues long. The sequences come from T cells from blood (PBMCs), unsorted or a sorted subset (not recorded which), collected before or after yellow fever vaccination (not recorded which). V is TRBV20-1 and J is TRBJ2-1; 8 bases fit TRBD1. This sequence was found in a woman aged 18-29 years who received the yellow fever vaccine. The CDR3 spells CSAKPRTGRNEQFF. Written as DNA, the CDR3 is TGCAGTGCTAAACCCCGGACAGGGCGCAATGAGCAGTTCTTC.